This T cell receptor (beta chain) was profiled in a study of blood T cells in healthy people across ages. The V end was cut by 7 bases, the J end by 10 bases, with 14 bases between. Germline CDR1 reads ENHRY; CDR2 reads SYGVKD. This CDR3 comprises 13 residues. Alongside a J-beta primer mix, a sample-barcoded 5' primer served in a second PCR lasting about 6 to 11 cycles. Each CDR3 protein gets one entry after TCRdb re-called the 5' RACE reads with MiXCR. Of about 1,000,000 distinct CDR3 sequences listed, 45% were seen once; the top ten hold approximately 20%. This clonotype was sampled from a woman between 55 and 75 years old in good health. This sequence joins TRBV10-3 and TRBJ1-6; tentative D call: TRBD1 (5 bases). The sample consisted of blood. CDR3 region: CAINGQGGSPLHF. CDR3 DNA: TGTGCCATCAATGGGCAGGGAGGATCACCCCTCCACTTT.